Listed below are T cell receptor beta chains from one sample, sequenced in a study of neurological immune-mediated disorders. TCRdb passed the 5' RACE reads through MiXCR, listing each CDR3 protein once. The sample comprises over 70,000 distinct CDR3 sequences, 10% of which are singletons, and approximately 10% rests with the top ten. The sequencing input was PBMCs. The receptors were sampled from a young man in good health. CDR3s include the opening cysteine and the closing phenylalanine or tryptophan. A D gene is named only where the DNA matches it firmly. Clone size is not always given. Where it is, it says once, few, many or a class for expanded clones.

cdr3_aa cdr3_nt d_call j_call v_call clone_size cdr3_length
CSARGPGLDTSYEQYF TGCAGTGCTAGAGGGCCGGGACTAGACACTTCCTACGAGCAGTACTTC TRBD2 TRBJ2-7 TRBV20-1 many 16
CSVVNRAEAFF TGCAGCGTTGTCAACCGGGCTGAAGCTTTCTTT - TRBJ1-1 TRBV29-1 few 11
CAISESYSNYEQYF TGTGCCATCAGTGAGTCATACTCTAACTACGAGCAGTACTTC - TRBJ2-7 TRBV10-3 many 14
CASSAIRKRQGRSGNEQFF TGTGCCAGCAGTGCTATTCGGAAAAGACAGGGACGGTCCGGCAATGAGCAGTTCTTC TRBD1 TRBJ2-1 TRBV2 many 19
CASSLADSYNEQFF TGCGCCAGCAGTTTGGCTGATTCCTACAATGAGCAGTTCTTC - TRBJ2-1 TRBV5-1 many 14
CASSQDRAGTHTYNEQFF TGCGCCAGCAGCCAAGATCGAGCCGGGACGCACACCTACAATGAGCAGTTCTTC - TRBJ2-1 TRBV4-1 many 18
CAGQGPTGELFF TGTGCCGGACAGGGCCCAACCGGGGAGCTGTTTTTT TRBD1 TRBJ2-2 TRBV2 many 12
CSVLGVAVTTDTQYF TGCAGCGTCCTCGGGGTAGCGGTGACAACAGATACGCAGTATTTT - TRBJ2-3 TRBV29-1 many 15
CSAYQGVDYGYTF TGCAGTGCTTATCAGGGGGTGGACTATGGCTACACCTTC TRBD1 TRBJ1-2 TRBV20-1 - 13
CASSKAPGSGGGTDTQYF TGTGCCAGCAGCAAGGCTCCGGGCTCGGGTGGAGGCACAGATACGCAGTATTTT - TRBJ2-3 TRBV7-6 - 18
CSARDRTRVGDTQYF TGCAGTGCTAGAGATCGGACTAGAGTTGGAGATACGCAGTATTTT TRBD2 TRBJ2-3 TRBV20-1 many 15
CASSAGDRHGNTIYF TGCGCCAGCAGCGCGGGGGACAGACATGGAAACACCATATATTTT TRBD1 TRBJ1-3 TRBV5-1 many 15
CASSHSGTGYNEQFF TGTGCCAGCAGCCATTCCGGGACAGGGTACAATGAGCAGTTCTTC TRBD1 TRBJ2-1 TRBV28 many 15
CASRYRTSGTGELFF TGTGCCAGCAGGTACCGGACTAGCGGGACCGGGGAGCTGTTTTTT TRBD2 TRBJ2-2 TRBV11-2 many 15
CASSLGGQGGYEQYF TGTGCCAGCAGCTTAGGGGGACAGGGCGGTTACGAGCAGTACTTC TRBD1 TRBJ2-7 TRBV7-6 many 15
CSARDWSEREVLYEQYF TGCAGTGCTAGAGATTGGTCAGAGCGGGAGGTATTATACGAGCAGTACTTC TRBD2 TRBJ2-7 TRBV20-1 many 17
CASSLAGRSETQYF TGTGCCAGCAGCTTAGCGGGGCGCTCGGAGACCCAGTACTTC - TRBJ2-5 TRBV7-8 many 14
CASSPHVDSQEQFF TGTGCCAGCAGTCCCCACGTGGACAGCCAGGAGCAGTTCTTC - TRBJ2-1 TRBV12-3/TRBV12-4 many 14
CASSQVSSTEAFF TGTGCCAGCTCACAGGTCTCCAGCACTGAAGCTTTCTTT - TRBJ1-1 TRBV18 many 13
CASSPGGLAFGYEQYF TGTGCCAGCAGCCCAGGGGGACTAGCTTTCGGCTACGAGCAGTACTTC TRBD2 TRBJ2-7 TRBV7-2 many 16
CASSGYVDRPPDTQYF TGTGCCAGCAGTGGCTACGTGGACAGACCACCAGATACGCAGTATTTT - TRBJ2-3 TRBV2 many 16
CAISESESPGEKLFF TGTGCCATCAGTGAGTCGGAGTCTCCGGGTGAAAAACTGTTTTTT - TRBJ1-4 TRBV10-3 many 15
CASSTPQRGNEQFF TGCGCCAGCAGCACCCCCCAGAGGGGTAATGAGCAGTTCTTC - TRBJ2-1 TRBV5-1 many 14
CASSLLGVLASGVDTGELFF TGTGCCAGCAGCCTCCTTGGGGTTTTGGCGTCGGGTGTCGACACCGGGGAGCTGTTTTTT - TRBJ2-2 TRBV6-6 many 20
CATSLRDRGPTDTQYF TGTGCCACCAGCCTCAGGGACAGGGGGCCTACAGATACGCAGTATTTT TRBD1 TRBJ2-3 TRBV15 few 16
CASPSVSPGDTQYF TGTGCCAGCCCTTCTGTTTCCCCGGGAGATACGCAGTATTTT - TRBJ2-3 TRBV27 many 14
CASSFGTYNYGYTF TGCGCCAGCAGCTTTGGGACATATAACTATGGCTACACCTTC - TRBJ1-2 TRBV5-1 many 14
CASSFHSGRTQEQYF TGCGCCAGCAGCTTCCATAGCGGGAGGACCCAAGAGCAGTACTTC TRBD2 TRBJ2-7 TRBV4-1 many 15
CASSYSGANYEQYF TGTGCCAGCAGTTACTCGGGGGCAAACTACGAGCAGTACTTC - TRBJ2-7 TRBV6-6 many 14
CSAPPRALYNEQFF TGCAGTGCCCCTCCCCGGGCCCTTTACAATGAGCAGTTCTTC - TRBJ2-1 TRBV20-1 many 14
CASTLGLGSSGANVLTF TGTGCCAGCACCTTGGGGCTCGGGAGCTCTGGGGCCAACGTCCTGACTTTC - TRBJ2-6 TRBV6-5 few 17
CASSQRTGGIQETQYF TGCGCCAGCAGCCAACGGACAGGGGGCATCCAAGAGACCCAGTACTTC TRBD1 TRBJ2-5 TRBV5-1 many 16
CAISPPGGAGELFF TGTGCCATCAGTCCCCCGGGAGGCGCCGGGGAGCTGTTTTTT TRBD2 TRBJ2-2 TRBV10-3 many 14
CASSLDGRTVNEQYF TGTGCCAGCAGCTTGGACGGGAGAACCGTCAACGAGCAGTACTTC - TRBJ2-7 TRBV7-2 many 15
CSARRDRGPTSWAYNEQFF TGCAGTGCTCGCCGGGACAGGGGACCGACTAGCTGGGCTTACAATGAGCAGTTCTTC TRBD1 TRBJ2-1 TRBV20-1 many 19
CSARTGGSSEQYF TGCAGTGCTAGGACAGGGGGAAGTAGTGAGCAGTACTTC TRBD1 TRBJ2-7 TRBV20-1 many 13
CASSDAGAHEQYF TGCGCCAGCAGTGACGCGGGGGCGCACGAGCAGTACTTC - TRBJ2-7 TRBV10-1 many 13
CASSPRTGTDTQYF TGCGCCAGCAGCCCCAGGACAGGTACAGATACGCAGTATTTT TRBD1 TRBJ2-3 TRBV4-1 many 14
CAIGPTGGPNEQYF TGTGCCATCGGGCCCACGGGAGGGCCGAACGAGCAGTACTTC TRBD2 TRBJ2-7 TRBV10-3 many 14
CASSLGALGETQYF TGCGCCAGCAGCTTGGGGGCCTTAGGGGAGACCCAGTACTTC - TRBJ2-5 TRBV5-1 many 14
CASSLAGRGVDTQYF TGCGCCAGCAGCTTAGCCGGGAGGGGCGTAGATACGCAGTATTTT TRBD2 TRBJ2-3 TRBV5-1 many 15
CASSFSGVSGANVLTF TGTGCCAGCAGTTTTTCGGGGGTGTCTGGGGCCAACGTCCTGACTTTC - TRBJ2-6 TRBV12-3/TRBV12-4 many 16
CSARDPAGVGETQYF TGCAGTGCTAGAGATCCAGCGGGAGTCGGGGAGACCCAGTACTTC TRBD2 TRBJ2-5 TRBV20-1 many 15
CASSRSTSGDSSYEQYF TGTGCCAGCAGCCGATCCACTAGCGGGGATAGCTCCTACGAGCAGTACTTC TRBD2 TRBJ2-7 TRBV7-8 many 17
CASSPTGTTFTDTQYF TGTGCCAGCAGCCCAACCGGGACGACTTTCACAGATACGCAGTATTTT - TRBJ2-3 TRBV7-3 many 16
CASSQLRGGDNEQFF TGTGCCAGCAGCCAGCTGAGGGGGGGGGACAATGAGCAGTTCTTC - TRBJ2-1 TRBV6-6 many 15
CASSLDGTPQETQYF TGTGCCAGCAGCTTAGACGGGACACCTCAAGAGACCCAGTACTTC - TRBJ2-5 TRBV11-3 many 15
CASSLAGTGQNEQYF TGCGCCAGCAGCTTGGCCGGGACAGGGCAGAACGAGCAGTACTTC TRBD1 TRBJ2-7 TRBV5-1 many 15
CAISQGQQETQYF TGTGCCATCAGCCAAGGACAGCAAGAGACCCAGTACTTC - TRBJ2-5 TRBV10-3 many 13
CASKGGSGGNTIYF TGTGCCAGCAAAGGAGGGTCAGGCGGAAACACCATATATTTT - TRBJ1-3 TRBV6-5 few 14
CASSSLGGRANTGELFF TGTGCCAGCAGCTCCCTCGGAGGCAGGGCGAACACCGGGGAGCTGTTTTTT - TRBJ2-2 TRBV7-9 many 17
CSVGQGEGTEAFF TGCAGCGTTGGACAGGGGGAGGGTACTGAAGCTTTCTTT TRBD1 TRBJ1-1 TRBV29-1 many 13
CNVQGVTYGYTF TGCAACGTGCAGGGGGTTACTTATGGCTACACCTTC TRBD1 TRBJ1-2 TRBV29-1 many 12
CASGPDTNTEAFF TGCGCCAGCGGACCGGACACAAACACTGAAGCTTTCTTT - TRBJ1-1 TRBV5-1 many 13
CASSPGGNTGELFF TGTGCCAGCAGTCCCGGGGGGAACACCGGGGAGCTGTTTTTT - TRBJ2-2 TRBV12-3/TRBV12-4 many 14